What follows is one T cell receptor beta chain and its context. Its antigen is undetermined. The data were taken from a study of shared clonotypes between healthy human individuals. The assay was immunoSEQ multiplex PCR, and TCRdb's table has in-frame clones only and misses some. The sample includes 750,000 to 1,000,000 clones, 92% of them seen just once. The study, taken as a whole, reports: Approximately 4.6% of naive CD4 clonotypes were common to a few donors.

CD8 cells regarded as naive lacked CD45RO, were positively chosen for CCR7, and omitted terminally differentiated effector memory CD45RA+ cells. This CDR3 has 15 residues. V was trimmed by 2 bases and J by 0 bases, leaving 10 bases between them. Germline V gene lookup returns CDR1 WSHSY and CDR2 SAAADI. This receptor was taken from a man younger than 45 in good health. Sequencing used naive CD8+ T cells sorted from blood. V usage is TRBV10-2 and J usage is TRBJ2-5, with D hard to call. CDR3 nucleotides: TGCGCCAGCAGTGAGAGGCGCCGGTACCAAGAGACCCAGTACTTC. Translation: CASSERRRYQETQYF.